The source of this TCR beta chain is a study of neurological immune-mediated disorders. This clonotype has only a few counts. A read error may account for a junction end that differs from germline. The method for making cDNA was 5'RACE, and it used 10-nucleotide random UMIs. MiXCR, applied by TCRdb to the 5' RACE reads, yields one record per CDR3 protein. The sample includes under 40,000 distinct CDR3 sequences, around 2.9% seen only once; the top ten take approximately 7.5%. The time point: longitudinal time-point 1 (baseline). CDR3 length equals 12 residues. Per the germline V gene, CDR1 is MNHEY and CDR2 is SVGAGI.

This sequence joins TRBV6-5 and TRBJ2-5; D remains ambiguous. This clonotype was obtained from a woman aged 55-70 years with multiple sclerosis. Sequences were obtained from PBMCs. Here the CDR3 DNA reads TGTGCCAGCAGTTACTCGACTGAGAACCAGTACTTC. Protein product: CASSYSTENQYF.